One and the same sample provided the 25 T cell receptor beta chains below, sequenced in a study of T-cell memory formation after mild COVID-19. A single record per CDR3 protein comes from TCRdb applying MiXCR to the 5' RACE reads. The profile covers 470,000 or so distinct CDR3 sequences, with 15% to 20% appearing a single time and about 12% taken by the ten largest. Material: PBMCs or a T cell subset sorted from them (not recorded which). Receptors originate from an adult woman who had mild COVID-19 (a few samples of this study predate the infection). Cell type and time point are not known.

This clonotype has a handful of counts. The chain recombines TRBV4-1 with TRBJ1-2, with TRBD1 as a possible D gene (6 bases). Trimming shortened V by 5 bases and J by 1 base, and 14 bases separated the two germline ends. The CDR3 sequence is 15 residues long. The germline CDR1 and CDR2 sequences are MGHRA and YSYEKL. CDR3 region: CASSVGDRYNYGYTF. The CDR3 bases are TGCGCCAGCAGCGTGGGAGACAGGTATAACTATGGCTACACCTTC.

The CDR3 bases are TGTGCCAGCAGCTCGGGACCGGCCATCGAAGCTTTCTTT. Its protein product is CASSSGPAIEAFF. The J gene is TRBJ1-1, the V gene TRBV12-3 or TRBV12-4; possible D gene TRBD1, 5 bases. The V and J ends lost 6 bases and 8 bases respectively, with 16 bases between them. The CDR3 length is 13 residues.

This chain joins TRBV9 and TRBJ2-7; 10 bases are shared with TRBD2. V gave up 3 bases and J gave up 3 bases; unmatched junction bases: 6. Looked up from germline, CDR1 is SGDLS and CDR2 is YYNGEE. CDR3 length: 15 residues. DNA of the CDR3: TGTGCCAGCAGCGAGGGACTAGCGTTACACTACGAGCAGTACTTC. The encoded protein is CASSEGLALHYEQYF.

This clonotype occurred a few times. This chain joins TRBV5-1 and TRBJ2-5; D is undetermined. Trimming stripped 4 bases from V and 2 bases from J, with 15 bases between. The CDR3 contains 15 residues. Per the germline V gene, CDR1 is SGHRS and CDR2 is YFSETQ. The CDR3: CASSPTRIHQETQYF. In DNA, the CDR3 is TGCGCCAGCAGCCCGACCCGGATCCATCAAGAGACCCAGTACTTC.

This clonotype was found many times. The chain links TRBV5-1 to TRBJ2-1; TRBD2 is a possible D gene (6 bases). Germline assignment: CDR1 SGHRS and CDR2 YFSETQ. The CDR3 totals 12 residues. Trimming took 4 bases from V and 7 from J, leaving 9 bases between them. CDR3 residues: CASSHGGNEQFF. The DNA of the CDR3 is TGCGCCAGCAGCCATGGGGGGAATGAGCAGTTCTTC.

The chain combines TRBV12-3 or TRBV12-4 with TRBJ1-1; D may be TRBD1 (5 bases). Between the trimmed V and J ends, which lost 3 bases and 5 bases, there was a span of 25 bases. The CDR3 has 18 amino acids. The DNA for the CDR3 is TGTGCCAGCAGTTTCGGAATGATCGGTGGCAGGGAGGAGACTGAAGCTTTCTTT. Translated: CASSFGMIGGREETEAFF.

This clonotype was detected only a few times. The chain is built from TRBV5-1 and TRBJ2-2, with 8 bases matching TRBD1. The length of the CDR3 is 14 residues. CDR1 and CDR2 from the germline V gene are SGHRS and YFSETQ. V shed 4 bases, J shed 4 bases, and the junction held 3 bases outside the gene matches. The CDR3 spells CASSAGQATGELFF. The CDR3 DNA follows: TGCGCCAGCAGCGCGGGACAGGCCACCGGGGAGCTGTTTTTT.

The J gene is TRBJ2-4, the V gene TRBV6-1, with no clear D. V shed 1 base and J shed 7 bases, with 14 bases lying between them. The CDR3 is made up of 15 amino acids. Germline CDR1 reads MNHNS; CDR2 reads SASEGT. The CDR3 is CASSEVQDWSNIQYF. In nucleotides, the CDR3 is TGTGCCAGCAGTGAAGTCCAGGATTGGTCGAACATTCAGTACTTC.

In its sample, this clonotype was seen a few times. The chain couples TRBV11-2 to TRBJ2-3, with 12 nucleotides matching TRBD2. This CDR3 is 16 amino acids long. Trimming took 5 bases from V and 2 from J; bases not matched to a gene: 5. Germline assignment: CDR1 SGHAT and CDR2 FQNNGV. Here the CDR3 DNA reads TGTGCCAGCAGCCCTGGACTAGCGGGAACCACAGATACGCAGTATTTT. Translated, it gives CASSPGLAGTTDTQYF.

V usage is TRBV5-5 and J usage is TRBJ2-1; the match to TRBD2 covers 15 bases. There are 19 residues in the CDR3. Germline V lookup: CDR1 SGHKS, CDR2 YYEKEE (reference sequence). The J segment lost 1 base and the V segment lost 4 bases, leaving 9 bases of the junction unmatched. The CDR3 DNA reads as TGTGCCAGCAGCCTACTTCCGGGACTAGCGGGAGGATCCTACAATGAGCAGTTCTTC. It is translated as CASSLLPGLAGGSYNEQFF.

This clonotype has more than one count but fewer than ten. The J gene is TRBJ1-2, the V gene TRBV6-5, with D possibly TRBD1 on 6 matching bases. From germline, CDR1 is MNHEY and CDR2 SVGAGI. Trimming stripped 7 bases from V and 7 bases from J, with 16 bases between. The CDR3 spans 13 residues. The CDR3 reads CASIPGDNGGYTF. The CDR3 DNA reads TGTGCCAGCATCCCAGGGGATAACGGTGGCTACACCTTC.

This clonotype has more than one count but fewer than ten. The gene calls are TRBV7-9 and TRBJ2-7, with D maybe TRBD1 (6 bases). With 5 bases removed from V and 0 bases from J, the gap between germline ends came to 11 bases. CDR3 length: 14 residues. Germline V CDR1 and CDR2: SEHNR, FQNEAQ (reference sequence). The CDR3: CASSQPGHSYEQYF. In DNA form, the CDR3 reads TGTGCCAGCAGCCAACCGGGACACTCCTACGAGCAGTACTTC.

The V call is TRBV29-1, the J call TRBJ2-5; D tentatively fits TRBD1 or TRBD2 (5 bases each). Germline-derived CDR1 and CDR2 are SQVTM and ANQGSEA. Trimming took off 7 bases at V and 4 bases at J, with 13 bases between the two ends. The CDR3 has 12 residues. CDR3 bases: TGCAGCGCGGTACGGGACGGAGAGACCCAGTACTTC. Translation: CSAVRDGETQYF.

In this sample, this clonotype turned up a few times. V is TRBV30 and J is TRBJ1-1; 11 bases align to TRBD1. Looked up from germline, CDR1 is GTSNPN and CDR2 is SVGIG (reference sequence). The length of the CDR3 is 14 residues. Unmatched junction bases numbered 5, after V lost 2 bases and J lost 6 bases. The CDR3 region has the DNA TGTGCCTGGAGTTCAGGACAGGGGGCTTCTGAAGCTTTCTTT. Encoded protein: CAWSSGQGASEAFF.

The chain uses TRBV10-3 and TRBJ1-5, with TRBD1 as a possible D gene (6 bases). V lost 5 bases and J 7 bases, leaving 12 bases between the germline ends. Germline V gene data show CDR1 as ENHRY and CDR2 as SYGVKD. The CDR3 totals 13 residues. CDR3 amino acids: CAISSERGQPQHF. DNA for the CDR3: TGTGCCATCAGTTCCGAGAGGGGGCAGCCCCAGCATTTT.

The chain links TRBV7-9 to TRBJ2-3; D gene unclear. Trimming left V 2 bases short and J 4 bases short, with 7 bases between. This CDR3 spans 13 amino acids. In germline, CDR1 is SEHNR, CDR2 FQNEAQ (reference sequence). CDR3 coding DNA: TGTGCCAGCAGCTTACCGACTCCAGATACGCAGTATTTT. It translates to CASSLPTPDTQYF.

A few counts support this clonotype. V gene TRBV12-3 or TRBV12-4 combines with J gene TRBJ1-5; D remains ambiguous. The CDR3 runs to 15 residues. V dropped 3 bases and J dropped 6 bases, with 15 bases sitting between them. The CDR3 nucleotides are TGTGCCAGCAGTTTTTTCTCGGGTATTCGTCAGCCCCAGCATTTT. Translation gives CASSFFSGIRQPQHF.

This clonotype came up a few times. V is TRBV20-1 and J is TRBJ2-1; 10 positions agree with TRBD1. V trimming: 0 bases; J trimming: 9 bases; junction bases outside the gene matches: 5. The CDR3 spans 14 residues. Germline lookup yields CDR1 DFQATT and CDR2 SNEGSKA (reference sequence). The CDR3 DNA is TGCAGTGCTAGAGAACCGGGACAGGGGTTTGAGCAGTTCTTC. Its protein is CSAREPGQGFEQFF.

This sequence joins TRBV12-3 or TRBV12-4 and TRBJ1-1; D is undetermined. The CDR3 sequence is 14 residues long. V was pared by 2 bases and J by 1 base, with 8 bases between. The chain's CDR3 is CASSLMQPNTEAFF. As DNA, the CDR3 is TGTGCCAGCAGTTTAATGCAGCCGAACACTGAAGCTTTCTTT.

V is TRBV4-2 and J is TRBJ2-3; TRBD1 matches at 8 bases. The germline gives CDR1 LGHNA, CDR2 YNFKEQ. CDR3 size: 15 residues. The J segment lost 4 bases and the V segment lost 4 bases, leaving 7 bases of the junction unmatched. CDR3 sequence (DNA): TGTGCCAGCAGCCCTAGTATACAGGGGGCAGATACGCAGTATTTT. Translating it yields CASSPSIQGADTQYF.

This clonotype turned up a few times. This sequence joins TRBV29-1 and TRBJ2-4, with no clear D. Between the trimmed V and J ends, which lost 2 bases and 2 bases, there was a span of 7 bases. Germline CDR1 and CDR2: SQVTM and ANQGSEA. This CDR3 contains 13 residues. CDR3 protein: CSVEKQPKNIQYF. The CDR3 DNA reads as TGCAGCGTTGAAAAACAGCCCAAAAACATTCAGTACTTC.

This chain uses TRBV30 with TRBJ2-5; TRBD2 agrees at 7 bases. In germline, CDR1 is GTSNPN, CDR2 SVGIG (reference sequence). The CDR3 is made up of 9 amino acids. CDR3 residues: CKLAKTQYF. CDR3 bases: TGTAAACTAGCGAAGACCCAGTACTTC.

In DNA form, the CDR3 reads TGCGCCAGCAGCCAACCAGGGGGGGGGAGTCTAAACATTCAGTACTTC. Translating it yields CASSQPGGGSLNIQYF. V gene TRBV4-1 combines with J gene TRBJ2-4; D possibly matches TRBD1 or TRBD2 (7 bases each). V was shortened by 2 bases and J by 6 bases, with 17 bases between the two germline ends. Germline V gives CDR1 MGHRA, CDR2 YSYEKL. This CDR3 spans 16 amino acids.

This clonotype was observed a handful of times. The rearrangement links TRBV5-6 to TRBJ1-1; no definite D call. The CDR3 extends over 15 amino acids. Germline CDR1 SGHDT, CDR2 YYEEEE. V was clipped by 0 bases and J by 6 bases, with 15 bases between them. In DNA form, the CDR3 reads TGTGCCAGCAGCTTGGCGGGTTCCTTCGGGGCTGAAGCTTTCTTT. Its translation is CASSLAGSFGAEAFF.

This sequence joins TRBV30 and TRBJ1-2, with TRBD1 matching 7 bases. The V gene end was trimmed by 8 bases and the J gene end by 8 bases; junction bases not matched to a gene: 11. Germline CDR1 is GTSNPN and CDR2 is SVGIG (reference sequence). The CDR3 totals 12 residues. This chain's CDR3 is CALRTGLRGYTF. The CDR3 DNA reads as TGTGCCCTCCGGACAGGCCTTCGGGGCTACACCTTC.